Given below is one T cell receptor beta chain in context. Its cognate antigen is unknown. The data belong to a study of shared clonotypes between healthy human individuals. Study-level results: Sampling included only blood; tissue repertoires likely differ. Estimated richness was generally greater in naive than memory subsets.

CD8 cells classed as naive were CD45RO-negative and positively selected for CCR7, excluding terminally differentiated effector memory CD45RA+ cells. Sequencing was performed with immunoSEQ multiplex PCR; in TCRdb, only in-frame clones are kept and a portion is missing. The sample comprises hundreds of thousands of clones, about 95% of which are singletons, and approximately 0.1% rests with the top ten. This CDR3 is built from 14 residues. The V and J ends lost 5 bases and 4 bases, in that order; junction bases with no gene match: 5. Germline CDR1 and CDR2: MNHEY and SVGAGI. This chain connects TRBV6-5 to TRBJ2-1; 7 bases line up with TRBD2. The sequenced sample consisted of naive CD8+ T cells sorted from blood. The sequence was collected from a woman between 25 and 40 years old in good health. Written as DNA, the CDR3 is TGTGCCAGCAGTCAATCTAGCGGTTACAATGAGCAGTTCTTC. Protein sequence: CASSQSSGYNEQFF.